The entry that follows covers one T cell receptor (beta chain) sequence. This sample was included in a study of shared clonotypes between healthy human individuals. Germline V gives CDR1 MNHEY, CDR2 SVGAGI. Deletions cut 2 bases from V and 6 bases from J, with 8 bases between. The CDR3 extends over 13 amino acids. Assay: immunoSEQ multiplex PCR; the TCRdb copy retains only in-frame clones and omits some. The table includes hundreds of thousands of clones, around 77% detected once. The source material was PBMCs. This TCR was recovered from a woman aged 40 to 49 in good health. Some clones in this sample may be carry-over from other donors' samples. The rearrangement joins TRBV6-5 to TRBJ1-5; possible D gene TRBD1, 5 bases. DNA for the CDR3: TGTGCCAGCAGTTACGGTGGGACTCAGCCCCAGCATTTT. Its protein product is CASSYGGTQPQHF.